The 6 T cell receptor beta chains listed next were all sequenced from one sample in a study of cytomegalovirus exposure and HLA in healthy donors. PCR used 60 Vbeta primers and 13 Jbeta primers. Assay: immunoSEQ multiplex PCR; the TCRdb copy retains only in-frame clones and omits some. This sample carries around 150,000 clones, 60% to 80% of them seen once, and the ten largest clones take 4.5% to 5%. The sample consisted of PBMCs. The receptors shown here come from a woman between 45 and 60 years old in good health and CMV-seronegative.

CDR3 bases: TGTGCCAGCAGCCCCCCAGGGCAGGGGGCACGGTATGGCTACACCTTC. It translates to CASSPPGQGARYGYTF. This chain joins TRBV5-4 and TRBJ1-2, with 8 bases identical to TRBD1. J lost 5 bases, V lost 4 bases, and 13 bases had no gene match. The germline gives CDR1 SGHNT, CDR2 YYREEE (reference sequence). The CDR3 runs 16 residues.

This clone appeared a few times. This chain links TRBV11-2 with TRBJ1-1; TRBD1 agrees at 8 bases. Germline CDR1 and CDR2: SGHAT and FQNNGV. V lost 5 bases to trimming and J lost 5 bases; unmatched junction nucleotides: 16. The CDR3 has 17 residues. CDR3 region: CASSARPDREYRTEAFF. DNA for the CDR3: TGTGCCAGCAGCGCGAGGCCGGACAGGGAATATAGGACTGAAGCTTTCTTT.

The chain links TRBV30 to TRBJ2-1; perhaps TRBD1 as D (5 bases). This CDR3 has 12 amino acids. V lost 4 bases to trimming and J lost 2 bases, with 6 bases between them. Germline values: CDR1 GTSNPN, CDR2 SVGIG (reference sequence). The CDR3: CAWKGTYNEQFF. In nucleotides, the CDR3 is TGTGCCTGGAAGGGGACCTACAATGAGCAGTTCTTC. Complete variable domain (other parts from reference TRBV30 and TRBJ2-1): SQTIHQWPATLVQPVGSPLSLECTVEGTSNPNLYWYRQAAGRGLQLLFYSVGIGQISSEVPQNLSASRPQDRQFILSSKKLLLSDSGFYLCAWKGTYNEQFFGPGTRLTVL.

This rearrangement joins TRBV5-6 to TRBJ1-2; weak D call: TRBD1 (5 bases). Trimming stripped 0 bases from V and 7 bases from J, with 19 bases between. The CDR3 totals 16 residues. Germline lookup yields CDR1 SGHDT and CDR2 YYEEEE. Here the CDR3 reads CASSLVILVGAGGYTF. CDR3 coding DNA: TGTGCCAGCAGCTTGGTTATCTTGGTAGGGGCCGGTGGCTACACCTTC. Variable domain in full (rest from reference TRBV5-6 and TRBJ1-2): DAGVTQSPTHLIKTRGQQVTLRCSPKSGHDTVSWYQQALGQGPQFIFQYYEEEERQRGNFPDRFSGHQFPNYSSELNVNALLLGDSALYLCASSLVILVGAGGYTFGSGTRLTVV.

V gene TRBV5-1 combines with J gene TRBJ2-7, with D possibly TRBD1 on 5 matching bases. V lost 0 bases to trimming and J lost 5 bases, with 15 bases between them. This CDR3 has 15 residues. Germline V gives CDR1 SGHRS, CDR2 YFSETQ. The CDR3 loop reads CASSLDVGALDEQYF. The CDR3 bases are TGCGCCAGCAGCTTGGATGTTGGGGCATTGGACGAGCAGTACTTC.

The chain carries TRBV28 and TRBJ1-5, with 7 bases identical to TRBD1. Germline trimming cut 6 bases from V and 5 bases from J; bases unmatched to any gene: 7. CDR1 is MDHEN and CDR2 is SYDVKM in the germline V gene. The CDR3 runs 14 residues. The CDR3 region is CASSRDRLDQPQHF. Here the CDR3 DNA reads TGTGCCAGCAGCCGGGACAGACTTGATCAGCCCCAGCATTTT.